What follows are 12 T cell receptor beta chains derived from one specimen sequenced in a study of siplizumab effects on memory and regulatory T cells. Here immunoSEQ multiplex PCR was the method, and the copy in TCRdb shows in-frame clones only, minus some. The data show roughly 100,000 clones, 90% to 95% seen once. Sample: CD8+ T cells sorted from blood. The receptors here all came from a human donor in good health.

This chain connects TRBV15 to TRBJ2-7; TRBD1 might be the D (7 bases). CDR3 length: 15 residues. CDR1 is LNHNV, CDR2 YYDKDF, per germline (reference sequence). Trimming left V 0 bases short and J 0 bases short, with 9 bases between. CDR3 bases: TGTGCCACCAGCAGAGATCAGGGGGGCTCCTACGAGCAGTACTTC. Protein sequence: CATSRDQGGSYEQYF.

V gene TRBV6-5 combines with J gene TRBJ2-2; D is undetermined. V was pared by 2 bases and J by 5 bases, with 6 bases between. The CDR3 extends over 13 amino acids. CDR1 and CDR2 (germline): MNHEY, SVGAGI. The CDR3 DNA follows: TGTGCCAGCAGTTACGGGTCTACCGGGGAGCTGTTTTTT. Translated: CASSYGSTGELFF.

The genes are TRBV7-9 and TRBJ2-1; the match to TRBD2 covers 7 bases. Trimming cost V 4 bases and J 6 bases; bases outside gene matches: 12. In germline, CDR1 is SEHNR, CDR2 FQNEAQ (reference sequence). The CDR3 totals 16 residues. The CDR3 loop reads CASSSLREAGPNEQFF. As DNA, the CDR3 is TGTGCCAGCAGCTCCCTCCGGGAGGCCGGGCCCAATGAGCAGTTCTTC.

CDR3 DNA sequence: TGTGCCAGCAGTGGGAGACTAAGAAGCACAGATACGCAGTATTTT. Translation gives CASSGRLRSTDTQYF. This chain joins TRBV27 and TRBJ2-3, with D possibly TRBD2 on 5 matching bases. V lost 5 bases, J lost 0 bases, and 12 bases lay in between. CDR1 MNHEY and CDR2 SMNVEV come from the germline V gene (reference sequence). The CDR3 loop spans 15 amino acids.

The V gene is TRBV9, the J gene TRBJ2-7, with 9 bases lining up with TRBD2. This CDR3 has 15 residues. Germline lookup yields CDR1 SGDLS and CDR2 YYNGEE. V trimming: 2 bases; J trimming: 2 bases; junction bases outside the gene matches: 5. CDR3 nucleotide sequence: TGTGCCAGCAGCGTCGGGACTAGCCTCCCCTACGAGCAGTACTTC. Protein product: CASSVGTSLPYEQYF.

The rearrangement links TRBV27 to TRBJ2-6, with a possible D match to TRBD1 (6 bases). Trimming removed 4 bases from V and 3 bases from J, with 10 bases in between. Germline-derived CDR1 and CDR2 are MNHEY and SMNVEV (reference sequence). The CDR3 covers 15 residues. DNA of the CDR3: TGTGCCAGCAGTTGGGAGACAGGTGGGGCCAACGTCCTGACTTTC. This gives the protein CASSWETGGANVLTF.

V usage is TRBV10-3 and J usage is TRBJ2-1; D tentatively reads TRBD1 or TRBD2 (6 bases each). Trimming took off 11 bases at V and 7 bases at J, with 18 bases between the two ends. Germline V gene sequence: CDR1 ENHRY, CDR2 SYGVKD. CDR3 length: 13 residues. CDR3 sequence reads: CALTKEGENEQFF. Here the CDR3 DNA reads TGTGCCCTCACGAAGGAGGGGGAGAATGAGCAGTTCTTC.

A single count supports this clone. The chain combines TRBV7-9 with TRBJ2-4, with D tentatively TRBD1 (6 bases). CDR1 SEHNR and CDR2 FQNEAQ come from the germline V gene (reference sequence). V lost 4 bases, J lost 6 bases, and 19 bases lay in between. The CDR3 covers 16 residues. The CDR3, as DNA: TGTGCCAGCAGCTCAGAGCCTCCGGGACAACGAAACATTCAGTACTTC. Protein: CASSSEPPGQRNIQYF. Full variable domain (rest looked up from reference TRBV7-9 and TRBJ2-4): DTGVSQNPRHKITKRGQNVTFRCDPISEHNRLYWYRQTLGQGPEFLTYFQNEAQLEKSRLLSDRFSAERPKGSFSTLEIQRTEQGDSAMYLCASSSEPPGQRNIQYFGAGTRLSVL.

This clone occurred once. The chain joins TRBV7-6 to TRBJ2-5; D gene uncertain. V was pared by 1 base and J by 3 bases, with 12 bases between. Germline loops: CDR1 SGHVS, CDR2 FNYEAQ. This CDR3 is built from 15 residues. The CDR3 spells CASSLVDSHKETQYF. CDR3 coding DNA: TGTGCCAGCAGCTTAGTTGACTCTCACAAAGAGACCCAGTACTTC.

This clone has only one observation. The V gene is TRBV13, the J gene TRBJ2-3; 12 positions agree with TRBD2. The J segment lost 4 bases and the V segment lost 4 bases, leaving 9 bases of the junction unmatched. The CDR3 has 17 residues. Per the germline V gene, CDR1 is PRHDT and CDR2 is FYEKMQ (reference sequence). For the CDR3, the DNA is TGTGCCAGCAGCTCTTCGACTAGCGGGAGAACGCCAGATACGCAGTATTTT. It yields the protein CASSSSTSGRTPDTQYF.

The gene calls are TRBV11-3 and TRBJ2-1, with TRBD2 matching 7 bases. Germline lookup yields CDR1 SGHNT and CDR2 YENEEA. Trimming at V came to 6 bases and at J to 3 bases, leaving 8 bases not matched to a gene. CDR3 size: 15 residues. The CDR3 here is CASRFRGGNYNEQFF. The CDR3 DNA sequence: TGTGCCAGCAGATTTAGGGGAGGGAACTACAATGAGCAGTTCTTC.

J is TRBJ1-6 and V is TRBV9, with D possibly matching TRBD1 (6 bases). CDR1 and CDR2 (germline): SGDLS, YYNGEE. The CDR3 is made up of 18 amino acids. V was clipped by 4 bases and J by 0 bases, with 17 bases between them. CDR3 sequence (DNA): TGTGCCAGCAGCAGACGGGACATCCAGAGCTCCTATAATTCACCCCTCCACTTT. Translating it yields CASSRRDIQSSYNSPLHF.